This TCR beta chain was identified in a study of shared clonotypes between healthy human individuals. CDR1 SGHRS and CDR2 YFSETQ come from the germline V gene. CDR3 size: 14 residues. V was clipped by 4 bases and J by 3 bases, with 11 bases between them. Profiled with immunoSEQ multiplex PCR; TCRdb holds only in-frame clones, not every one. The data contain 500,000 to 650,000 clones, roughly 79% of them singletons. This sequence was found in a woman in her forties in good health. Some clones in this sample may be carry-over from other donors' samples. The chain carries TRBV5-1 and TRBJ2-1; D might be TRBD1 (5 bases). The material sequenced was PBMCs. The CDR3 DNA is TGCGCCAGCAGCCTGGACACTAACTACAATGAGCAGTTCTTC. This translates into CASSLDTNYNEQFF. Variable domain in full (rest from reference TRBV5-1 and TRBJ2-1): KAGVTQTPRYLIKTRGQQVTLSCSPISGHRSVSWYQQTPGQGLQFLFEYFSETQRNKGNFPGRFSGRQFSNSRSEMNVSTLELGDSALYLCASSLDTNYNEQFFGPGTRLTVL.